The clone carrying this TCR beta chain was recorded many times. TCRdb used MiXCR to reprocess the 5' RACE reads, holding one entry per CDR3 protein. In the table there are about 35,000 distinct CDR3 sequences, roughly 4.5% of which are singletons. This sample was taken from a study of early T cells in non-severe SARS-CoV-2 infection. Input material: whole blood. This receptor was identified in an adult who was a healthcare worker with PCR-confirmed SARS-CoV-2 infection or an uninfected control (not recorded which).

CDR3 coding DNA: TGCGCCAGCAGCTTGGGTCAGGGGAATGAAAAACTGTTTTTT. Protein: CASSLGQGNEKLFF. The genes are TRBV5-1 and TRBJ1-4; weak D call: TRBD1 (6 bases). The CDR3 covers 14 residues. Germline lookup yields CDR1 SGHRS and CDR2 YFSETQ. Deletions cut 0 bases from V and 5 bases from J, with 8 bases between.